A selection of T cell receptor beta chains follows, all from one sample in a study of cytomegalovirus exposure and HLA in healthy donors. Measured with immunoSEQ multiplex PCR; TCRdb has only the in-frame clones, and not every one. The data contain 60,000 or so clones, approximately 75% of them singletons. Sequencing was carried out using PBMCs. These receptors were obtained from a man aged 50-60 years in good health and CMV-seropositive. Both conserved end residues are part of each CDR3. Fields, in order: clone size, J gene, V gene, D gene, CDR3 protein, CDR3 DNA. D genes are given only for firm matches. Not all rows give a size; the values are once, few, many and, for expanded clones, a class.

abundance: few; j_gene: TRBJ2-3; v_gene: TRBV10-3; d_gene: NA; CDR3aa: CAITRGGTDTQYF; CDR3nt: TGTGCCATCACCCGAGGCGGGACAGATACGCAGTATTTT
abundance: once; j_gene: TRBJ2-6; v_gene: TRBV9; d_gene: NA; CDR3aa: CASSGYRVETSGANVLTF; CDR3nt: TGTGCCAGCAGCGGCTACAGGGTAGAGACCTCTGGGGCCAACGTCCTGACTTTC
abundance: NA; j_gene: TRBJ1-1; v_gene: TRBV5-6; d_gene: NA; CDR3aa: CASSFMTEAFF; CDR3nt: TGTGCCAGCAGCTTCATGACTGAAGCTTTCTTT
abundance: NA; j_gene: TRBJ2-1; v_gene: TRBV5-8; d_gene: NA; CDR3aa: CASSRHLTASSYNEQFF; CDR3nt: TGTGCCAGCAGCCGCCACCTGACAGCGAGCTCCTACAATGAGCAGTTCTTC
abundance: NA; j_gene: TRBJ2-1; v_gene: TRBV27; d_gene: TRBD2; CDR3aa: CASSLPGLAGGKRGEQFF; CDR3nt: TGTGCCAGCAGTTTACCGGGACTAGCGGGAGGTAAACGGGGTGAGCAGTTCTTC
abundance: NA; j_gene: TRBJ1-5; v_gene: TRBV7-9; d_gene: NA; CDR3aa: CASSLWEDSNQPQHF; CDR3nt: TGTGCCAGCAGCTTATGGGAGGATAGCAATCAGCCCCAGCATTTT
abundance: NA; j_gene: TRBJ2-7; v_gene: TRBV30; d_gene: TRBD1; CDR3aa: CAWHTGTGVEQYF; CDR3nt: TGTGCCTGGCACACCGGGACAGGGGTCGAGCAGTACTTC
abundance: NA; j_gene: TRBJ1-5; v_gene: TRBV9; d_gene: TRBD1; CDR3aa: CASSGTGMGQPQHF; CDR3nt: TGTGCCAGCAGCGGGACAGGGATGGGTCAGCCCCAGCATTTT
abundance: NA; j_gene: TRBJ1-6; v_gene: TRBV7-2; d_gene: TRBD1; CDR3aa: CASSFRFGTGKSPLHF; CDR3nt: TGTGCCAGCAGCTTCCGATTTGGGACAGGGAAATCACCCCTCCACTTT
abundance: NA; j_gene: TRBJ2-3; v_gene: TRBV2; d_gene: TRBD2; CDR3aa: CASLGRGFVNQQTILDPDTQYF; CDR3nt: TGTGCCAGCTTAGGGCGGGGGTTTGTAAACCAACAGACCATCCTGGATCCGGATACGCAGTATTTT
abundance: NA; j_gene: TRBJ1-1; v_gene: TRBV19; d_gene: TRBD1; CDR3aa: CASQPGQFSNTEAFF; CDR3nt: TGTGCCAGTCAACCGGGACAGTTCTCGAACACTGAAGCTTTCTTT
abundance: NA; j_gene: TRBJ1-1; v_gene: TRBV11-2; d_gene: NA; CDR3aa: CASRQAGTKKNTEAFF; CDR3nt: TGTGCCAGCAGACAAGCCGGGACAAAAAAGAACACTGAAGCTTTCTTT
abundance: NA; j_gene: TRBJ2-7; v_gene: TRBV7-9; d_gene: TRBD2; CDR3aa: CASSGPGLAASYEQYF; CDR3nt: TGTGCCAGCAGCGGGCCGGGACTAGCGGCCTCCTACGAGCAGTACTTC
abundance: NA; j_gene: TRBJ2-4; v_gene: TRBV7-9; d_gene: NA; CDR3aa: CASSHSRGKNIQYF; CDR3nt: TGTGCCAGCAGCCACTCCCGGGGCAAAAACATTCAGTACTTC
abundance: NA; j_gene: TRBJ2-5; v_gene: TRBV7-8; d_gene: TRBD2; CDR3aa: CATTHIGTSGIQETQYF; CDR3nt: TGTGCCACCACCCACATCGGGACTAGCGGGATCCAAGAGACCCAGTACTTC
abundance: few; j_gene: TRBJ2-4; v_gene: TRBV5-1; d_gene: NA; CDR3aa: CASSSISGDIQYF; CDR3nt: TGCGCCAGCAGCTCGATTAGCGGTGACATTCAGTACTTC
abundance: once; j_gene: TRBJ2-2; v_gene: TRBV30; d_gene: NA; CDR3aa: CAWKDKRELFF; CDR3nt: TGCGCCTGGAAGGACAAAAGAGAGCTGTTTTTT
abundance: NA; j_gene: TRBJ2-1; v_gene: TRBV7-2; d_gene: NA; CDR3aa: CASSPLWRGYGNEQFF; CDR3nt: TGTGCCAGCAGCCCGCTCTGGAGGGGTTACGGCAATGAGCAGTTCTTC
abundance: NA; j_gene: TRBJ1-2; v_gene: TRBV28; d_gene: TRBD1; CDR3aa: CASRTGMNYGYTF; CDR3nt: TGTGCCAGCAGGACAGGGATGAACTATGGCTACACCTTC
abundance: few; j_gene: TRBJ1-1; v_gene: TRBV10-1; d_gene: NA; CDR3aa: CASRPQGATEAFF; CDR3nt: TGCGCCAGCAGACCACAGGGTGCCACTGAAGCTTTCTTT
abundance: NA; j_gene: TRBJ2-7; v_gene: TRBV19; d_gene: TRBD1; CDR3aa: CASSSGTGAYEQYF; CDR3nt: TGTGCCAGTAGCTCCGGGACAGGGGCCTACGAGCAGTACTTC
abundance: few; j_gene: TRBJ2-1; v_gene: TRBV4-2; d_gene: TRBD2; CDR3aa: CASSQGGGLAGELGVGQFF; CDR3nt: TGTGCCAGCAGCCAAGGAGGGGGACTAGCGGGAGAACTTGGGGTGGGGCAGTTCTTC
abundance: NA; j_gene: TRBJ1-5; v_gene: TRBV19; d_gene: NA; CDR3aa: CASRPDRSHQPQHF; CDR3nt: TGTGCCAGTAGGCCGGACAGAAGTCATCAGCCCCAGCATTTT
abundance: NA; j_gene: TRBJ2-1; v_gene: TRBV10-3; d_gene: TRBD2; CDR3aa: CAISFSGTSGYNEQFF; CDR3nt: TGTGCCATCAGTTTTTCCGGGACTAGCGGTTACAATGAGCAGTTCTTC
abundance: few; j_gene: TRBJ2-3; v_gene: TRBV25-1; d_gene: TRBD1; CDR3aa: CASSEEGATDTQYF; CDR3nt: TGTGCCAGCAGTGAAGAGGGGGCGACAGATACGCAGTATTTT
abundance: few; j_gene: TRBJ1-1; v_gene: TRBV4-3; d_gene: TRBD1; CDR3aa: CASSLQGLNTEAFF; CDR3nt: TGCGCCAGCAGCCTACAGGGGTTGAACACTGAAGCTTTCTTT
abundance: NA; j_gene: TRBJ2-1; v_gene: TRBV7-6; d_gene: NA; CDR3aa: CASSSYPRQSRDEQFF; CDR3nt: TGTGCCAGCAGCTCATACCCACGGCAGTCTCGGGATGAGCAGTTCTTC
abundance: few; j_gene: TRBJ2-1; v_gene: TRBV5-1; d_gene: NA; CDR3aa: CASSLASAYNEQFF; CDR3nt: TGCGCCAGCAGCTTGGCTAGTGCCTACAATGAGCAGTTCTTC
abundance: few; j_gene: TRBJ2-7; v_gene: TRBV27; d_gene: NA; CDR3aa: CASRRQVSYEQYF; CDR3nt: TGTGCCAGCAGACGACAGGTCTCCTACGAGCAGTACTTC
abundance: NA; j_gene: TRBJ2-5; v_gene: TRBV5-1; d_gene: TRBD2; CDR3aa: CASSLEGLAHQETQYF; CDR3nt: TGCGCCAGCAGCTTGGAGGGACTAGCGCACCAAGAGACCCAGTACTTC
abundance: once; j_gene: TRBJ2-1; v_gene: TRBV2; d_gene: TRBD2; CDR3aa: CASSALAGGGDEQFF; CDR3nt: TGTGCCAGCAGTGCCCTAGCGGGAGGAGGGGATGAGCAGTTCTTC
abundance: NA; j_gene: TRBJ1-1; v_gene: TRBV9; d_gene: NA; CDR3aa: CASSVNRDTEAFF; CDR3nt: TGTGCCAGCAGCGTGAACAGGGACACTGAAGCTTTCTTT
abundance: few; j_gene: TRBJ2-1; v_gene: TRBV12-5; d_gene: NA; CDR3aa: CASGPGYEQFF; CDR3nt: TGTGCTAGTGGTCCGGGTTACGAGCAGTTCTTC
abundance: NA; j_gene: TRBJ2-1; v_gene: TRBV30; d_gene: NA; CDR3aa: CAWRGQGNLYNEQFF; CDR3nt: TGTGCCTGGAGGGGCCAGGGAAACTTATACAATGAGCAGTTCTTC
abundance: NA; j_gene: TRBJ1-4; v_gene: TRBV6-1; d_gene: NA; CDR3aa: CATHGTVTNEKLFF; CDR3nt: TGTGCCACCCATGGCACAGTTACTAATGAAAAACTGTTTTTT
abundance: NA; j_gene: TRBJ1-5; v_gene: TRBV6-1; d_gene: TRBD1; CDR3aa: CASSVNRGIGGNQPQHF; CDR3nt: TGTGCCAGCAGTGTTAACAGGGGTATTGGGGGCAATCAGCCCCAGCATTTT
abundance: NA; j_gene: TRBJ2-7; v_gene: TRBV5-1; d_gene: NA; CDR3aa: CASSLALGASNEQYF; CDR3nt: TGCGCCAGCAGCTTGGCCCTAGGGGCGAGCAACGAGCAGTACTTC
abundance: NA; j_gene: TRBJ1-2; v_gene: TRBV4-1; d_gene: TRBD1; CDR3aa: CASSQDDRPGTGGSYGYTF; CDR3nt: TGCGCCAGCAGCCAAGATGACCGCCCTGGTACAGGGGGCTCCTATGGCTACACCTTC
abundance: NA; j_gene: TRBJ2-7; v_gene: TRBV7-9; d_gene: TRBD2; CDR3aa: CASSDPGGAEQYF; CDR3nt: TGTGCCAGCAGCGACCCGGGGGGTGCCGAGCAGTACTTC
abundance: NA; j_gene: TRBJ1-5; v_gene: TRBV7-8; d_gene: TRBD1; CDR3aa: CASSLGTGSGQPQHF; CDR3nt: TGTGCCAGCAGCTTAGGGACAGGGAGCGGTCAGCCCCAGCATTTT
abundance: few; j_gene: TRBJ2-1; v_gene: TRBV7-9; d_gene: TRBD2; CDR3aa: CASSSLAGKSSYNEQFF; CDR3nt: TGTGCCAGCAGCTCCTTAGCGGGGAAGAGCTCCTACAATGAGCAGTTCTTC
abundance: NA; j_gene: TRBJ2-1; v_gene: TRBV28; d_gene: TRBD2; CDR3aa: CASSPRWGGDNEQFF; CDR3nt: TGTGCCAGCAGTCCCAGGTGGGGAGGGGACAATGAGCAGTTCTTC
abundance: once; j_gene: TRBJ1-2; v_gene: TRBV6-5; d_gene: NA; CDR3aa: CASIGHNYGYTF; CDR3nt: TGTGCCAGCATAGGACACAACTATGGCTACACCTTC
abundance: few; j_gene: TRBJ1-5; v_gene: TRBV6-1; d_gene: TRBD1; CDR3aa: CASSGGQGGNQPQHF; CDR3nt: TGTGCCAGCAGCGGGGGTCAGGGGGGCAATCAGCCCCAGCATTTT
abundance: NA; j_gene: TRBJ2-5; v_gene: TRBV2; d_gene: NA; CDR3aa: CATGRQSQETQYF; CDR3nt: TGTGCCACCGGCCGACAGTCCCAAGAGACCCAGTACTTC
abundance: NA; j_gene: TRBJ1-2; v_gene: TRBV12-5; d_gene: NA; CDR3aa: CASGLPYLGAGEGYTF; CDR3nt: TGTGCTAGTGGTTTGCCCTACTTAGGGGCGGGAGAGGGCTACACCTTC
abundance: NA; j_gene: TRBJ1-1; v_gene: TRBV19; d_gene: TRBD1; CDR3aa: CASSPAGTGGTEAFF; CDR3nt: TGTGCCAGTAGTCCTGCCGGGACAGGGGGCACTGAAGCTTTCTTT
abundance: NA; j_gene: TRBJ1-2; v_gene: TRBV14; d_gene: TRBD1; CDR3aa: CASSKKSGTGYGYTF; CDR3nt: TGTGCCAGCAGCAAAAAGTCCGGGACAGGATACGGCTACACCTTC